Below are 2 T cell receptor beta chains sequenced from a single sample in a study of T cells in Graves' hyperthyroidism and ophthalmopathy. From RNA transcripts, TCR beta CDR3 regions were amplified. RT-PCR in the first round (using the HTBI primer set) targeted the TCR CDR3. TCRdb redid the calling of the multiplex PCR reads with MiXCR, one entry per CDR3 protein. Counted here are a few hundred thousand distinct CDR3 sequences, less than 20% occurring once; the ten biggest clones make up about 38%. Sequenced material: blood. All receptors derive from a man between 18 and 29 years old with Graves' ophthalmopathy.

This clonotype was seen more than once but under ten times. The rearrangement uses TRBV19 and TRBJ1-1, with TRBD1 identical over 8 bases. The CDR3 extends over 14 amino acids. Germline V CDR1 and CDR2: LNHDA, SQIVND (reference sequence). Unmatched junction bases numbered 7, after V lost 7 bases and J lost 3 bases. The CDR3 region is CASIQDRAYTEAFF. DNA of the CDR3: TGTGCCAGTATACAGGACAGGGCCTACACTGAAGCTTTCTTT.

Concerning this clonotype: An end of the junction does not agree with germline; a read error may underlie this. The V gene is TRBV4-1, the J gene TRBJ1-4; the D gene is possibly TRBD1 (5 bases). This CDR3 region has 15 residues. The germline V gene has CDR1 MGHRA and CDR2 YSYEKL. DNA of the CDR3: TGTGCCAGCAGACCCCCCGCGACAGAAAATGAAAAACTGTTTTTT. Protein: CASRPPATENEKLFF.